This T cell receptor (beta chain) was captured in a study of regulatory T cells in long-lasting Graves disease. This sample's time point: newly diagnosed GD, antithyroid drugs for less than 3 months. RNA isolated from PBMCs was used to make the TCR library. In germline, CDR1 is LNHDA, CDR2 SQIVND (reference sequence). There are 16 residues in the CDR3. V lost 5 bases and J 1 base, leaving 16 bases between the germline ends. Construction of TCR beta libraries relied on iRepertoire HTBI primers and on Arm-PCR targeting CDR3 regions. TCRdb fed the multiplex PCR reads into MiXCR, producing one record per CDR3 protein. The sample lists 500,000 or so distinct CDR3 sequences, about 16% occurring once. The same data also contributed to another study, on T cells in Graves' hyperthyroidism and ophthalmopathy.

The source was peripheral blood mononuclear cells (PBMCs), collected at new diagnosis, from a patient treated with antithyroid drugs. The source is a woman aged 40 to 65 with Graves disease. This chain uses TRBV19 with TRBJ2-3; D not resolved. The CDR3 DNA reads as TGTGCCAGTAGTCCACCCCTTTTCGTCCGCACAGATACGCAGTATTTT. It yields the protein CASSPPLFVRTDTQYF.